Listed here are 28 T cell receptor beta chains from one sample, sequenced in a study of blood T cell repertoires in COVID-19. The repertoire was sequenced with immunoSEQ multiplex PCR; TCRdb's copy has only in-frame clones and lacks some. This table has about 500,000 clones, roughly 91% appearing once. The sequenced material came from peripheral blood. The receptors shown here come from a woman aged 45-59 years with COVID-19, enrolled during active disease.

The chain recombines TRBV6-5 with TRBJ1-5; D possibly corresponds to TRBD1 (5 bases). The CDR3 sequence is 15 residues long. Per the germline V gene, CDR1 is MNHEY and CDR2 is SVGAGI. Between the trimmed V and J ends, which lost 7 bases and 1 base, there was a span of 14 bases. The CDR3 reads CASNLNQGSNQPQHF. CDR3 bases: TGTGCCAGCAACTTAAACCAGGGAAGCAATCAGCCCCAGCATTTT.

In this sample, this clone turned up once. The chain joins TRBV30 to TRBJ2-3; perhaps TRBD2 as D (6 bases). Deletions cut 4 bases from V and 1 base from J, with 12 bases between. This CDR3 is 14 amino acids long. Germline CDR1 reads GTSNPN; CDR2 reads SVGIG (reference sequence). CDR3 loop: CAWTGGIRTDTQYF. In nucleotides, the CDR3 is TGTGCCTGGACCGGGGGAATCCGCACAGATACGCAGTATTTT.

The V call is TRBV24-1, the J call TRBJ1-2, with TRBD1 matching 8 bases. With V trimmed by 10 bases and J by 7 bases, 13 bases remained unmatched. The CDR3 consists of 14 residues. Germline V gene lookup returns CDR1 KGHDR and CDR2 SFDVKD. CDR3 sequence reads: CATPLRQGAGGYTF. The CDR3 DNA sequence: TGTGCCACGCCATTAAGGCAGGGGGCGGGTGGCTACACCTTC.

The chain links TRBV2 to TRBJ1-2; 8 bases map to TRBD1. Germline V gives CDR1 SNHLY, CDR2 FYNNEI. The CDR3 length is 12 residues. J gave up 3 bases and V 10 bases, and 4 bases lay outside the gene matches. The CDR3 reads CATRQGYYGYTF. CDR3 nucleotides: TGTGCCACACGACAGGGGTACTATGGCTACACCTTC.

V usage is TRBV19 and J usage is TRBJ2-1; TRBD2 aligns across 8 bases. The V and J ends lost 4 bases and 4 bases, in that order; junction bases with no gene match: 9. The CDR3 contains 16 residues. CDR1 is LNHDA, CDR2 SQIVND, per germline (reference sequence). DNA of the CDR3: TGTGCCAGTAGTACCCACCGCGGGGGGTTTTACAATGAGCAGTTCTTC. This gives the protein CASSTHRGGFYNEQFF.

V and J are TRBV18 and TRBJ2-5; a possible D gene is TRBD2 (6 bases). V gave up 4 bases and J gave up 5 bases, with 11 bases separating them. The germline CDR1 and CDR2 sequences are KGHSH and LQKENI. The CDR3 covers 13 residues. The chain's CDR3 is CASSRDFGETQYF. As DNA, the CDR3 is TGTGCCAGCTCACGGGACTTTGGGGAGACCCAGTACTTC.

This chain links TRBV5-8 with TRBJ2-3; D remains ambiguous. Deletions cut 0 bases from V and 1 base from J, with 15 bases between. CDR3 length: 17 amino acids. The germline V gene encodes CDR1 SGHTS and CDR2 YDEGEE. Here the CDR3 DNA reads TGTGCCAGCAGCTTGGCCGCCCAGACTCTTGGCACAGATACGCAGTATTTT. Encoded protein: CASSLAAQTLGTDTQYF.

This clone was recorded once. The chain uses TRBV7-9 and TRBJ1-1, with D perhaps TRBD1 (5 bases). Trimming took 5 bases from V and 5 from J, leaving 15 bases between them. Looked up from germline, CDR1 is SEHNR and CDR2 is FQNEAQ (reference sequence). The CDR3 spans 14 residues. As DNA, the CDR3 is TGTGCCAGCAGCCCCAGTTCTCGGGGGACTGAAGCTTTCTTT. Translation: CASSPSSRGTEAFF.

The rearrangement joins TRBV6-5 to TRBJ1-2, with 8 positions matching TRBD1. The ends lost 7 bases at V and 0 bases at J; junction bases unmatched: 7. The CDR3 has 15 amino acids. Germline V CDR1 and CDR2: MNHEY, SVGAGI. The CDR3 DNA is TGTGCCAGCACTTTCGGACAGGGAACTAACTATGGCTACACCTTC. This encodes CASTFGQGTNYGYTF.

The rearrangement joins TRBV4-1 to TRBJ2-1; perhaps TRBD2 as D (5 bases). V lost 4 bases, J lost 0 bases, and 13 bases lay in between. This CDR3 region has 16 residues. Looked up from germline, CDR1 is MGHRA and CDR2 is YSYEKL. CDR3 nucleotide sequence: TGCGCCAGCAGCCCCAGCGGCACTAACTCCTACAATGAGCAGTTCTTC. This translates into CASSPSGTNSYNEQFF.

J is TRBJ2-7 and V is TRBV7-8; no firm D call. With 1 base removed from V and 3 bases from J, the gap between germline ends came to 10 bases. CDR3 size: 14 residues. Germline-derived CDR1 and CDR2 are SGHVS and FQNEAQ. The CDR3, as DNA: TGTGCCAGCAGCTTAGTGGCGGTTCACTACGAGCAGTACTTC. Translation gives CASSLVAVHYEQYF.

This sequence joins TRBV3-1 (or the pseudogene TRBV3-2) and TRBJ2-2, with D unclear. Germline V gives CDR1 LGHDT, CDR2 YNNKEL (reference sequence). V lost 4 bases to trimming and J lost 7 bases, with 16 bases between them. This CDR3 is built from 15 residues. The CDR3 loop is CASSPLRSVHGELFF. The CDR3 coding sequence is TGTGCCAGCAGCCCCCTAAGGAGCGTACACGGGGAGCTGTTTTTT.

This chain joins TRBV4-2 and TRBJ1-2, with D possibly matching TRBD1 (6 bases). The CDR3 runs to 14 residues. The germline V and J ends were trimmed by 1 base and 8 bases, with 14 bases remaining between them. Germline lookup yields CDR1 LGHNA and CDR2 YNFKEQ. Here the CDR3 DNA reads TGTGCCAGCAGCCAAGTCGAAAGGGGGGGAGGCTACACCTTC. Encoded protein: CASSQVERGGGYTF.

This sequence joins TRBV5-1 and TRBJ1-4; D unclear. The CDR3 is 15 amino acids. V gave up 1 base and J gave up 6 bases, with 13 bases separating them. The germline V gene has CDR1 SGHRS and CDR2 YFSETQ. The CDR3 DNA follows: TGCGCCAGCAGCTTGCTATCGAGGGCCGATGAAAAACTGTTTTTT. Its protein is CASSLLSRADEKLFF. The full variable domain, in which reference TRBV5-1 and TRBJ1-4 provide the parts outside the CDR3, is KAGVTQTPRYLIKTRGQQVTLSCSPISGHRSVSWYQQTPGQGLQFLFEYFSETQRNKGNFPGRFSGRQFSNSRSEMNVSTLELGDSALYLCASSLLSRADEKLFFGSGTQLSVL.

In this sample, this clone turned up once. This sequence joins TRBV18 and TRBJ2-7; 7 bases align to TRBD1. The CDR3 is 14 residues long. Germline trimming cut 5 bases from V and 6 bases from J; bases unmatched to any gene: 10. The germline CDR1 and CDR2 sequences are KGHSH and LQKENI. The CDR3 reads CASSIETGTAEQYF. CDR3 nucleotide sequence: TGTGCCAGCTCAATTGAGACAGGGACCGCCGAGCAGTACTTC.

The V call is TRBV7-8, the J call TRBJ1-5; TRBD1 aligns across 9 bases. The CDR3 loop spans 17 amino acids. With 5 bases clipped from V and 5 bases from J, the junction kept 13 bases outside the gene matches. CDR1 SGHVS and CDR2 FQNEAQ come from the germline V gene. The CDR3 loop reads CASSREPGQGSYQPQHF. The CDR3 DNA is TGTGCCAGCAGCCGGGAACCGGGACAGGGAAGCTATCAGCCCCAGCATTTT.

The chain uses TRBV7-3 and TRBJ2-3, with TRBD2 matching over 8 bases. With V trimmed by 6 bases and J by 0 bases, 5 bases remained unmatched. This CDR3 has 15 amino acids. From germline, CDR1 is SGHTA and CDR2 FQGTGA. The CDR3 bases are TGTGCCAGCAGTTCTAGCGGGTCTAGCACAGATACGCAGTATTTT. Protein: CASSSSGSSTDTQYF.

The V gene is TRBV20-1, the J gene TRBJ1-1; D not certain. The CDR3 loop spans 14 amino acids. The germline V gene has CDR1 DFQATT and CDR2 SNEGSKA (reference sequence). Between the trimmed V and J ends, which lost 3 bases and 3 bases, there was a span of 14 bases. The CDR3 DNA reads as TGCAGTGCTAGTGTCGGGGATCGGGACACTGAAGCTTTCTTT. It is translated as CSASVGDRDTEAFF.

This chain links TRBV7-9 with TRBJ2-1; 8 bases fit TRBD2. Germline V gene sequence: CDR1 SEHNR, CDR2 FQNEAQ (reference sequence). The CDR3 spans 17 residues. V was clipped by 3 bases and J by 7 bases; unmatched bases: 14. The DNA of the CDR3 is TGTGCCAGCAGCTTCGTCCGTTCGGCGGGGGGTAGGAATGAGCAGTTCTTC. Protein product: CASSFVRSAGGRNEQFF.

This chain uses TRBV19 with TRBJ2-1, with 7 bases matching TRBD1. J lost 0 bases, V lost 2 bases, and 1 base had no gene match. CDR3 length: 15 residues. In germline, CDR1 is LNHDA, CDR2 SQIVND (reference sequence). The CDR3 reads CASSISGGSYNEQFF. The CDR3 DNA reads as TGTGCCAGTAGTATATCAGGGGGCTCCTACAATGAGCAGTTCTTC.

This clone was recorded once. The CDR3 DNA reads TGCGCCAGCAGTGAGGACAGATACTATGGCTACACCTTC. Its translation is CASSEDRYYGYTF. The chain links TRBV10-1 to TRBJ1-2, with a possible D match to TRBD1 (5 bases). Germline V CDR1 and CDR2: WNHNN, SYGVQD (reference sequence). CDR3 length equals 13 residues. V lost 2 bases and J lost 3, with 7 bases in between.

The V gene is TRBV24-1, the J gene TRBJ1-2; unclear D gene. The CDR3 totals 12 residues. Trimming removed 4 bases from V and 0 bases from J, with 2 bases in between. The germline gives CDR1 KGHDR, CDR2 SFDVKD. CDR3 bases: TGTGCCACCAGTGACGCTAACTATGGCTACACCTTC. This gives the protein CATSDANYGYTF.

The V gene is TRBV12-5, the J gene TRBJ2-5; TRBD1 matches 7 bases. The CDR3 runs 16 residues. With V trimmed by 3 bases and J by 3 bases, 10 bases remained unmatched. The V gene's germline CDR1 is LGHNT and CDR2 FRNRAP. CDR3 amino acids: CASGFRDTGVEETQYF. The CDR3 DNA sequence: TGTGCTAGTGGTTTTCGGGATACAGGGGTGGAAGAGACCCAGTACTTC. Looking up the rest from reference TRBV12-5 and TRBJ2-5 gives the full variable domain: DARVTQTPRHKVTEMGQEVTMRCQPILGHNTVFWYRQTMMQGLELLAYFRNRAPLDDSGMPKDRFSAEMPDATLATLKIQPSEPRDSAVYFCASGFRDTGVEETQYFGPGTRLLVL.

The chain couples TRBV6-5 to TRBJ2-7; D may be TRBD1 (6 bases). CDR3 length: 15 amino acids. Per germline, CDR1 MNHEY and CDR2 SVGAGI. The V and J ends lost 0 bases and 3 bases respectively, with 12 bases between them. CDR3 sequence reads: CASSYSRQVDYEQYF. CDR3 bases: TGTGCCAGCAGTTACTCCCGACAGGTGGACTACGAGCAGTACTTC.

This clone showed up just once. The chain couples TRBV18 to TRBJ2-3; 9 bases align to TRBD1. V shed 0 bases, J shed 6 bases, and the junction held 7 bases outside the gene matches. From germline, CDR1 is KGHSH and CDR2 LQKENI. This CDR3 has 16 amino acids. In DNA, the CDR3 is TGTGCCAGCTCACCACCGTCGACAGGGGGTTTCGATACGCAGTATTTT. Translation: CASSPPSTGGFDTQYF. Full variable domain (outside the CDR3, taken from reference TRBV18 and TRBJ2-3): NAGVMQNPRHLVRRRGQEARLRCSPMKGHSHVYWYRQLPEEGLKFMVYLQKENIIDESGMPKERFSAEFPKEGPSILRIQQVVRGDSAAYFCASSPPSTGGFDTQYFGPGTRLTVL.

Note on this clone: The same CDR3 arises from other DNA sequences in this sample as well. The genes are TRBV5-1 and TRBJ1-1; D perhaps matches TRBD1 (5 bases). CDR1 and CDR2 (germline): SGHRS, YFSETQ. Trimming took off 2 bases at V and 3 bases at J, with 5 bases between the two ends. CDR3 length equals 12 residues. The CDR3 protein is CASSLGDTEAFF. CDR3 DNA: TGCGCCAGCAGCTTAGGGGACACTGAAGCTTTCTTT.

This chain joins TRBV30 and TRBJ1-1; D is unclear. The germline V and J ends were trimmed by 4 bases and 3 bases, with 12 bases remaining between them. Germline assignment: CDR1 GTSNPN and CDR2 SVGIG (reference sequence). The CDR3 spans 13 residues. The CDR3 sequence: CAWTREGYTEAFF. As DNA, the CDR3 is TGTGCCTGGACCCGGGAGGGTTACACTGAAGCTTTCTTT. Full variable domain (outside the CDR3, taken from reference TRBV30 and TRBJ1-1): SQTIHQWPATLVQPVGSPLSLECTVEGTSNPNLYWYRQAAGRGLQLLFYSVGIGQISSEVPQNLSASRPQDRQFILSSKKLLLSDSGFYLCAWTREGYTEAFFGQGTRLTVV.

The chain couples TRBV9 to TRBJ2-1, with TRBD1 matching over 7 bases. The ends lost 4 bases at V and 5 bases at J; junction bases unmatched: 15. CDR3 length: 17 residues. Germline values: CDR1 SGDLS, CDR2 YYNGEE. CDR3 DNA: TGTGCCAGCAGCCCAGGACAGGCCGCCACTTTAAACAATGAGCAGTTCTTC. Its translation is CASSPGQAATLNNEQFF.